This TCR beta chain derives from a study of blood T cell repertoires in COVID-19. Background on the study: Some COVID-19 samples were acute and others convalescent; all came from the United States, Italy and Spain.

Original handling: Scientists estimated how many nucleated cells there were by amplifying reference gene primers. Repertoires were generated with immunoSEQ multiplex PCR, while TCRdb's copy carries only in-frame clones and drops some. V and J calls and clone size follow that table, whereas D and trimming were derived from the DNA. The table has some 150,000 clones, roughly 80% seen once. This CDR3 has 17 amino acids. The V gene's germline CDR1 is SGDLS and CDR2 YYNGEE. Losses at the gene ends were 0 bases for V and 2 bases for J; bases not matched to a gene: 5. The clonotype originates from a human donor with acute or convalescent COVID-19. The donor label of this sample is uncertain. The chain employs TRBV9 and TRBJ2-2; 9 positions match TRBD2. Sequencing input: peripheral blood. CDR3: CASSVGSGGLNTGELFF. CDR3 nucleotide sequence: TGTGCCAGCAGCGTAGGTAGCGGGGGCCTAAACACCGGGGAGCTGTTTTTT.